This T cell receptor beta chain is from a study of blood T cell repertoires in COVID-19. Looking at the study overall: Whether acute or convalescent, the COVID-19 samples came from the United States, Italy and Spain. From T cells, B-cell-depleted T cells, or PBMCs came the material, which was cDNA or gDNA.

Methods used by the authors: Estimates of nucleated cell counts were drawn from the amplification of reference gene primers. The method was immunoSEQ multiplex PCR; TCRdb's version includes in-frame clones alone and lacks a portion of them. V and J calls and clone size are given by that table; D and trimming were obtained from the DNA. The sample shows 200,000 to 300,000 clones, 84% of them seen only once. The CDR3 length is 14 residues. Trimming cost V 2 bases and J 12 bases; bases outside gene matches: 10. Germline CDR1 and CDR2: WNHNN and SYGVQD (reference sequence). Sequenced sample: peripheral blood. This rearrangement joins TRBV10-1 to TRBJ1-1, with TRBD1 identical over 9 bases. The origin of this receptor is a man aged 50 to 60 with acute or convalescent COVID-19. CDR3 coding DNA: TGCGCCAGCAGTGAGAGCACCGGGACAGGGAGGTCTTTCTTT. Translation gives CASSESTGTGRSFF.